A single sample gave rise to the 13 T cell receptor beta chains below, sequenced in a study of shared clonotypes between healthy human individuals. The method was immunoSEQ multiplex PCR; TCRdb's version includes in-frame clones alone and lacks a portion of them. The data hold under 850,000 clones, with around 93% observed a single time. It was CD45RO-negative cells, positively selected for CCR7, that made up naive CD8 cells, with terminally differentiated effector memory CD45RA+ cells excluded. Sequenced: naive CD8+ T cells sorted from blood. These receptors all come from a man in his thirties or forties in good health.

The chain is built from TRBV5-1 and TRBJ2-1, with a possible D match to TRBD1 (7 bases). The CDR3 covers 14 residues. The V end lost 4 bases, the J end lost 6 bases, and 14 bases lay between the germline ends. Germline V gene sequence: CDR1 SGHRS, CDR2 YFSETQ. The CDR3 DNA follows: TGCGCCAGCAGCACCAGACAGGGAGGCAATGAGCAGTTCTTC. Its protein product is CASSTRQGGNEQFF.

The V gene is TRBV27, the J gene TRBJ2-1; 7 bases are shared with TRBD2. Germline loops: CDR1 MNHEY, CDR2 SMNVEV (reference sequence). This CDR3 is built from 16 residues. With 3 bases clipped from V and 8 bases from J, the junction kept 13 bases outside the gene matches. Here the CDR3 DNA reads TGTGCCAGCAGTTTGAAAGGACTAGGGGAATTCGATGAGCAGTTCTTC. Its translation: CASSLKGLGEFDEQFF.

The gene calls are TRBV7-9 and TRBJ2-1; 8 nucleotides align to TRBD1. Trimming cost V 5 bases and J 7 bases; bases outside gene matches: 13. Germline assignment: CDR1 SEHNR and CDR2 FQNEAQ (reference sequence). The CDR3 is 16 amino acids. The CDR3 DNA follows: TGTGCCAGCAGCCCTCCAATTCAGGGGGCGCAAAATGAGCAGTTCTTC. Residues: CASSPPIQGAQNEQFF.

Of note for this clone: In the same sample, other DNA sequences code for this CDR3. The V and J genes are TRBV19 and TRBJ2-7, with TRBD2 matching 7 bases. Germline lookup yields CDR1 LNHDA and CDR2 SQIVND (reference sequence). Trimming took 2 bases from V and 0 from J; bases not matched to a gene: 4. The CDR3 contains 15 residues. The CDR3 DNA reads TGTGCCAGTAGTATATTAGCGGGCAGCTCCTACGAGCAGTACTTC. This codes for CASSILAGSSYEQYF.

This chain connects TRBV4-3 to TRBJ2-2; 10 bases line up with TRBD2. From germline, CDR1 is LGHNA and CDR2 YSLEER. J was trimmed by 4 bases and V by 0 bases; bases with no gene match: 5. The CDR3 covers 17 residues. CDR3: CASSQDRAGGTTGELFF. The CDR3 nucleotides are TGCGCCAGCAGCCAAGATCGAGCGGGAGGGACCACCGGGGAGCTGTTTTTT.

This rearrangement joins TRBV7-9 to TRBJ2-7; no reliable D call. This CDR3 comprises 11 residues. Germline-derived CDR1 and CDR2 are SEHNR and FQNEAQ (reference sequence). Trimming took 4 bases from V and 6 from J, leaving 7 bases between them. The chain's CDR3 is CASSSNSEQYF. CDR3 nucleotide sequence: TGTGCCAGCAGCTCAAATAGCGAGCAGTACTTC. Using reference TRBV7-9 and TRBJ2-7 for the parts outside the CDR3, the full variable domain is DTGVSQNPRHKITKRGQNVTFRCDPISEHNRLYWYRQTLGQGPEFLTYFQNEAQLEKSRLLSDRFSAERPKGSFSTLEIQRTEQGDSAMYLCASSSNSEQYFGPGTRLTVT.

CDR3 nucleotide sequence: TGTGCCAGCAGCCCAGGGACTAGCGGGCAATTCCCCCCCGGGCAGTATTTT. Amino acid sequence: CASSPGTSGQFPPGQYF. The chain couples TRBV9 to TRBJ2-3; TRBD2 matches 12 bases. CDR1 is SGDLS and CDR2 is YYNGEE in the germline V gene. The CDR3 extends over 17 amino acids. V dropped 4 bases and J dropped 11; count of bases not matched to a gene: 17.

The chain joins TRBV6-6 to TRBJ2-7; D gene uncertain. The CDR3 runs 13 residues. Germline loops: CDR1 MNHNY, CDR2 SVGAGI (reference sequence). Trimming shortened V by 0 bases and J by 3 bases, and 6 bases separated the two germline ends. The CDR3 protein is CASSYSLNYEQYF. The CDR3 DNA is TGTGCCAGCAGTTACTCTCTCAACTACGAGCAGTACTTC.

This chain connects TRBV28 to TRBJ2-1; tentative D call: TRBD1 (5 bases). From germline, CDR1 is MDHEN and CDR2 SYDVKM. Trimming left V 1 base short and J 6 bases short, with 13 bases between. The CDR3 covers 15 residues. The CDR3 is CASSLFVGVGNEQFF. CDR3 DNA: TGTGCCAGCAGTTTATTTGTAGGGGTTGGCAATGAGCAGTTCTTC.

The chain joins TRBV15 to TRBJ2-2; D unclear. This CDR3 is 16 amino acids long. V lost 0 bases and J 2 bases, leaving 10 bases between the germline ends. Germline V gene lookup returns CDR1 LNHNV and CDR2 YYDKDF (reference sequence). DNA for the CDR3: TGTGCCACCAGCAGAGATCGGTACAGCAACACCGGGGAGCTGTTTTTT. Translation gives CATSRDRYSNTGELFF.

The chain has TRBV4-1 and TRBJ2-7; D uncertain. Germline lookup yields CDR1 MGHRA and CDR2 YSYEKL. The CDR3 has 15 residues. V was cut by 3 bases and J by 0 bases, with 12 bases left in between. In DNA form, the CDR3 reads TGCGCCAGCAGCCAGTATCAGTCTAGCTCCTACGAGCAGTACTTC. Residues: CASSQYQSSSYEQYF.

The J gene is TRBJ2-7, the V gene TRBV7-2; 10 nucleotides agree with TRBD2. The J segment lost 6 bases and the V segment lost 5 bases, leaving 10 bases of the junction unmatched. Per germline, CDR1 SGHTA and CDR2 FQGNSA. This CDR3 has 15 residues. For the CDR3, the DNA is TGTGCCAGCAGCCTCCGACTAGCGGGCAAAGGCGAGCAGTACTTC. This codes for CASSLRLAGKGEQYF. The full variable domain, rest sourced from reference TRBV7-2 and TRBJ2-7, is GAGVSQSPSNKVTEKGKDVELRCDPISGHTALYWYRQSLGQGLEFLIYFQGNSAPDKSGLPSDRFSAERTGGSVSTLTIQRTQQEDSAVYLCASSLRLAGKGEQYFGPGTRLTVT.

V gene TRBV13 combines with J gene TRBJ1-1; D remains unclear. There are 14 residues in the CDR3. V was clipped by 2 bases and J by 2 bases, with 9 bases between them. Germline V gives CDR1 PRHDT, CDR2 FYEKMQ (reference sequence). The CDR3 DNA reads TGTGCCAGCAGCTTAAAGGGTTATAACACTGAAGCTTTCTTT. It is translated as CASSLKGYNTEAFF.